The clone carrying this TCR beta chain is judged medium-sized (0.01 to 0.1%). Its target is unknown. Trimming at V came to 3 bases and at J to 2 bases, leaving 5 bases not matched to a gene. Germline V gives CDR1 ENHRY, CDR2 SYGVKD. This CDR3 comprises 17 residues. TCRdb re-analysed the reads in MiXCR, keeping a single row per CDR3 protein. The table lists just over 6,500 distinct CDR3 sequences, roughly a sixth of them singletons, with roughly 3% in the top ten. The data derive from a study of liver allograft versus peripheral blood T cells. On the study more broadly: Within transplanted livers, the T cell receptor repertoires were examined and compared against the repertoires present in the peripheral blood of liver transplant recipients.

The study's findings and limits: Peripheral blood T cell receptor repertoires reportedly differed from those found within liver allografts.

This clonotype was sampled from a human patient who had a liver transplant. The graft donor may have contributed some T cells. This chain links TRBV10-3 with TRBJ1-5, with 12 bases matching TRBD1. CDR3 residues: CAISDGTGGVGNQPQHF. The CDR3 DNA reads as TGTGCCATCAGTGACGGGACAGGGGGCGTTGGCAATCAGCCCCAGCATTTT.